One and the same sample provided the 5 T cell receptor beta chains below, sequenced in a study of identical twins. TCRdb redid the calling of the 5' RACE reads with MiXCR, one entry per CDR3 protein. The sample has approximately 1.8 million distinct CDR3 sequences, roughly 35% seen once. Input material: cord blood. These receptors were obtained from a newborn girl in good health.

This chain connects TRBV19 to TRBJ2-1, with D possibly being TRBD2 (6 bases). This CDR3 comprises 15 residues. Germline V gives CDR1 LNHDA, CDR2 SQIVND (reference sequence). The ends were cut back, 5 bases at V and 10 bases at J, with 21 bases in the middle. The CDR3 bases are TGTGCCAGTAGTCCCCACCGGGACTCGGTCATCGAGCAGTTCTTC. This sequence encodes CASSPHRDSVIEQFF. The full variable domain, completed using reference TRBV19 and TRBJ2-1, is DGGITQSPKYLFRKEGQNVTLSCEQNLNHDAMYWYRQDPGQGLRLIYYSQIVNDFQKGDIAEGYSVSREKKESFPLTVTSAQKNPTAFYLCASSPHRDSVIEQFFGPGTRLTVL.

V is TRBV7-9 and J is TRBJ1-1; no firm D call. Germline assignment: CDR1 SEHNR and CDR2 FQNEAQ (reference sequence). Trimming took off 5 bases at V and 1 base at J, with 11 bases between the two ends. CDR3 length: 14 amino acids. The CDR3 coding sequence is TGTGCCAGCAGCGCCCGGACTGAGAACACTGAAGCTTTCTTT. It translates to CASSARTENTEAFF.

This clonotype was counted ten times or more. The chain has TRBV28 and TRBJ2-7, with TRBD1 identical over 9 bases. The V gene's germline CDR1 is MDHEN and CDR2 SYDVKM. CDR3 length: 14 residues. V shed 7 bases and J 5 bases; nucleotides not matched to a gene: 9. The DNA for the CDR3 is TGTGCCAGCACCACCGGGACAGGGACCCACGAGCAGTACTTC. This sequence encodes CASTTGTGTHEQYF.

This clonotype showed up many times. The rearrangement joins TRBV29-1 to TRBJ1-2, with a tentative D call TRBD1 (5 bases). This CDR3 is 14 amino acids long. Trimming took 0 bases from V and 3 from J, leaving 11 bases between them. Germline V gene lookup returns CDR1 SQVTM and CDR2 ANQGSEA. CDR3 nucleotides: TGCAGCGTTGAAGATGGGCAGGGCTACTATGGCTACACCTTC. Its translation: CSVEDGQGYYGYTF.

This sequence joins TRBV27 and TRBJ2-5; the D gene is possibly TRBD1 (6 bases). The J call could be wrong; TRBJ2-7 is a better fit for the DNA end. The CDR3 is 15 residues long. The germline V gene has CDR1 MNHEY and CDR2 SMNVEV (reference sequence). CDR3: CASSLSWGQIYEQYF. DNA of the CDR3: TGTGCCAGCAGTTTATCCTGGGGACAAATTTACGAGCAGTACTTC.